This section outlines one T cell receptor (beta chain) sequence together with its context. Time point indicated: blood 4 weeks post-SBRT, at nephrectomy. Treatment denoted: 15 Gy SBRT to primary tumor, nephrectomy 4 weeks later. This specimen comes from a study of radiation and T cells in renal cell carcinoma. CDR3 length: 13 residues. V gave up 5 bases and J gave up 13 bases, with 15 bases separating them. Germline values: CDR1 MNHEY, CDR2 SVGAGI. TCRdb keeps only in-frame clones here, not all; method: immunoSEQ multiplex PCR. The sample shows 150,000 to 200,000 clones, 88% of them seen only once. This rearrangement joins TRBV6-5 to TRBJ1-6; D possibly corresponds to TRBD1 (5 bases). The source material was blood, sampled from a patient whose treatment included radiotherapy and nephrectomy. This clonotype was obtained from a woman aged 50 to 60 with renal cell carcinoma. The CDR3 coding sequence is TGTGCCAGCAGTGAGGAGGGACTAGGGCCCCTCCACTTT. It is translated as CASSEEGLGPLHF.